Listed here is a single T cell receptor beta chain. Antigen: not known. The data are from a study of a mutant IDH1 vaccine in newly diagnosed glioma. At the level of the study: Treated patients had a mean age of around 40 years and an approximately 62% male, approximately 38% female split.

CDR3 length: 11 residues. Per the germline V gene, CDR1 is MNHEY and CDR2 is SVGAGI. Trimming left V 3 bases short and J 5 bases short, with 5 bases between. Regarding the study as a whole: Changes in the top peripheral T cell clonotypes seemingly had no bearing on pseudoprogression.

The time point denotes: week 35, safety follow-up. One vaccine dose held 300 ug of mutant IDH1 20-mer peptide and came with topical imiquimod. The study gave patients eight vaccinations in weeks 1, 3, 5, 7, 11, 15, 19, 23. Tumors from donors were new WHO grade 3 or 4 IDH1-mutant astrocytomas with ATRX loss. The method was immunoSEQ multiplex PCR; TCRdb's version includes in-frame clones alone and lacks a portion of them. The sample holds 30,000 or so clones, approximately 78% seen once. V and J are TRBV6-5 and TRBJ2-7, with D uncertain. The source of this sequence is a woman in her late teens or twenties with glioma. The sequences come from PBMCs, collected from a glioma patient whose treatment included an IDH1 peptide vaccine. This CDR3 reads CASSYNNEQYF. The CDR3 nucleotides read TGTGCCAGCAGTTATAATAACGAGCAGTACTTC.